Sequencing of this T cell receptor (beta chain) was carried out in a study of early T cells in non-severe SARS-CoV-2 infection. Findings and limits, study-wide: VDJdb matching skewed toward anti-spike CD8 responses, missing private and CD4 specificities.

The table lists this clonotype with many counts. Its specificity is not known. Germline CDR1 reads KGHSH; CDR2 reads LQKENI. Deletions cut 4 bases from V and 2 bases from J, with 5 bases between. The length of the CDR3 is 13 residues. The library protocol tagged individual cDNA molecules with unique molecular identifiers. Each CDR3 protein is one row after TCRdb ran MiXCR on the 5' RACE reads. Here the sample spans 40,000 to 55,000 distinct CDR3 sequences, roughly 4.2% being singletons. This sequence was found in an adult who was a healthcare worker with PCR-confirmed SARS-CoV-2 infection or an uninfected control (not recorded which). V usage is TRBV18 and J usage is TRBJ1-4, with D possibly TRBD1 on 5 matching bases. Sequenced: whole blood. CDR3 in amino acids: CASSQGTNEKLFF. As DNA, the CDR3 is TGTGCCAGCTCACAGGGGACTAATGAAAAACTGTTTTTT.